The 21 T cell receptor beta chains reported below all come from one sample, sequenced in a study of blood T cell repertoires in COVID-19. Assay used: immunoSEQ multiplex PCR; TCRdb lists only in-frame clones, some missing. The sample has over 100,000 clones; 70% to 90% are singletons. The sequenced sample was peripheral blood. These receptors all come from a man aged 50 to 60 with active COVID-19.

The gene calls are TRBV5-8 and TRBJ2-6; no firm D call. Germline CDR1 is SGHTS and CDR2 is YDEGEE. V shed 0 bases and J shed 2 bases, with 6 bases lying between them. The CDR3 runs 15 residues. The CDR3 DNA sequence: TGTGCCAGCAGCTTGGGGCAGGCTGGGGCCAACGTCCTGACTTTC. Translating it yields CASSLGQAGANVLTF.

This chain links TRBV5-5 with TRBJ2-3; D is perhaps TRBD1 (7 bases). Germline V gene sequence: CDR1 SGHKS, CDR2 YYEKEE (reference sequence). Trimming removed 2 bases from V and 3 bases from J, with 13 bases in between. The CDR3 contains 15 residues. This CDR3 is CASSFPAGGTDTQYF. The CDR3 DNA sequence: TGTGCCAGCAGCTTTCCGGCAGGGGGGACAGATACGCAGTATTTT. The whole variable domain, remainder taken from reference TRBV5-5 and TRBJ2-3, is DAGVTQSPTHLIKTRGQQVTLRCSPISGHKSVSWYQQVLGQGPQFIFQYYEKEERGRGNFPDRFSARQFPNYSSELNVNALLLGDSALYLCASSFPAGGTDTQYFGPGTRLTVL.

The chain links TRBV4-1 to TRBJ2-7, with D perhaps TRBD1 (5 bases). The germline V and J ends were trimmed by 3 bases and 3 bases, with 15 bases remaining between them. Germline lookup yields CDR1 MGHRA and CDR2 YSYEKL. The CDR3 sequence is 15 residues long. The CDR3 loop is CASSQPRQRIYEQYF. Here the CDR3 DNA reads TGCGCCAGCAGCCAGCCTAGACAGAGAATCTACGAGCAGTACTTC.

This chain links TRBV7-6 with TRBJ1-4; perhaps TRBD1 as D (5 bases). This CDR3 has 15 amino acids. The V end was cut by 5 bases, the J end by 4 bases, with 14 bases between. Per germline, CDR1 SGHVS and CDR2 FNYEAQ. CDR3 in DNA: TGTGCCAGCAGCCCTAGCGGGGCAGTTAATGAAAAACTGTTTTTT. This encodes CASSPSGAVNEKLFF.

CDR3 DNA sequence: TGTGCCAGCACTTCGGACTCGGTGGGTGAGCAGTTCTTC. Encoded protein: CASTSDSVGEQFF. This chain links TRBV6-5 with TRBJ2-1; perhaps TRBD2 as D (5 bases). CDR3 length equals 13 residues. V was trimmed by 7 bases and J by 9 bases, leaving 16 bases between them. Per the germline V gene, CDR1 is MNHEY and CDR2 is SVGAGI.

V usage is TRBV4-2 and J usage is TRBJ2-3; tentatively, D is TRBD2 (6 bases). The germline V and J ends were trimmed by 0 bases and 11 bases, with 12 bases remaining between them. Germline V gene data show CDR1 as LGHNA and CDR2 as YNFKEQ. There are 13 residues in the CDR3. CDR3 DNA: TGTGCCAGCAGCCAAGATGTTAGCGGCGGGCAGTATTTT. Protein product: CASSQDVSGGQYF.

The CDR3 loop is CASSLIPSLWSGQPQHF. The CDR3 bases are TGTGCCAGCAGTTTAATCCCGTCCCTATGGTCGGGGCAGCCCCAGCATTTT. This chain links TRBV28 with TRBJ1-5; D is undetermined. Germline CDR1 reads MDHEN; CDR2 reads SYDVKM. CDR3 length: 17 residues. V gave up 2 bases and J gave up 7 bases, with 21 bases separating them.

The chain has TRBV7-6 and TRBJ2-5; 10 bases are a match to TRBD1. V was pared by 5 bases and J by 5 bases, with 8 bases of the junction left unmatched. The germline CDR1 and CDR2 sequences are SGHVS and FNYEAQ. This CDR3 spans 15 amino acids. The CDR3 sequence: CASSMTGGAGETQYF. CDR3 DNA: TGTGCCAGCAGCATGACAGGGGGCGCGGGGGAGACCCAGTACTTC.

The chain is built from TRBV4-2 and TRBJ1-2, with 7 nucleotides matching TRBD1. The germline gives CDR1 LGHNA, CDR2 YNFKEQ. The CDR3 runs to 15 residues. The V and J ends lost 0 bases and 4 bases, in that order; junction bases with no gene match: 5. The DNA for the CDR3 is TGTGCCAGCAGCCAAGAGGAGGGACAGCCCTATGGCTACACCTTC. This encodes CASSQEEGQPYGYTF.

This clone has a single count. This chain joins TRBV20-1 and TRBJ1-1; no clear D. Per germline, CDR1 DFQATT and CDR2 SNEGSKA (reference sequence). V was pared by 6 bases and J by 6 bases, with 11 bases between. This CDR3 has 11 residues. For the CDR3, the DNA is TGCAGTGCCACGACTGTCCCTGAAGCTTTCTTT. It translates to CSATTVPEAFF.

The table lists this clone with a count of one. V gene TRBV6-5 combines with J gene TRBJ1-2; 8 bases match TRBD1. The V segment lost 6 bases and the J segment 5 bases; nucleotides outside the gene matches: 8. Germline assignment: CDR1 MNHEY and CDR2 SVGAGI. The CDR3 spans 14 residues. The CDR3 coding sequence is TGTGCCAGCAGCCGGACAGGGACTGGTTATGGCTACACCTTC. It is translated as CASSRTGTGYGYTF.

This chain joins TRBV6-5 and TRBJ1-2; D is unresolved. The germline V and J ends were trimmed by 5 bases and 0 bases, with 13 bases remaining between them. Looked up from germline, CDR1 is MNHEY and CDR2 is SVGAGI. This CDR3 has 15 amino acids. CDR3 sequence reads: CASSPHSGANYGYTF. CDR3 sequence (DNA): TGTGCCAGCAGTCCCCATTCCGGGGCTAACTATGGCTACACCTTC.

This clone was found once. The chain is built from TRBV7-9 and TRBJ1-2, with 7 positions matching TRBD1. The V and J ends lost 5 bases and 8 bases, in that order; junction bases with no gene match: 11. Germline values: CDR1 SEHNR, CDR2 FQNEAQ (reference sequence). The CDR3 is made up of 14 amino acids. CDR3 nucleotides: TGTGCCAGCAGCCCAGGTCTAGGGGGCTTCGGCTACACCTTC. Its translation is CASSPGLGGFGYTF.

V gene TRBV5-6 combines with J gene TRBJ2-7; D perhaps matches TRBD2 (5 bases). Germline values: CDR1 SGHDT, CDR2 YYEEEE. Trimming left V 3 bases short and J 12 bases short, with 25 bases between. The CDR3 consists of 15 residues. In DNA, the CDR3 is TGTGCCAGCAGCTCTACGATGGAGGCCGCTCTTAGGTGGTACTTC. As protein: CASSSTMEAALRWYF.

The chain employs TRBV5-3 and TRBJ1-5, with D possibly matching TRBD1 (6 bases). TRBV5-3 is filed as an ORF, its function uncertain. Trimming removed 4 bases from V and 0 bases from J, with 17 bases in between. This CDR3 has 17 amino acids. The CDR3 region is CARSIRDNLYSNQPQHF. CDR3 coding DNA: TGTGCCAGAAGCATCCGGGACAACCTTTATAGCAATCAGCCCCAGCATTTT.

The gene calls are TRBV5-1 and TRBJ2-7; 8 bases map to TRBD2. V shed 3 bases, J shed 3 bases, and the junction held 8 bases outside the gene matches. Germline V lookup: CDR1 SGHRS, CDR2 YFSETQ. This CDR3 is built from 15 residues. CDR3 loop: CASSSGAGGRYEQYF. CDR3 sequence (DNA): TGCGCCAGCAGCTCGGGGGCGGGGGGCCGCTACGAGCAGTACTTC.

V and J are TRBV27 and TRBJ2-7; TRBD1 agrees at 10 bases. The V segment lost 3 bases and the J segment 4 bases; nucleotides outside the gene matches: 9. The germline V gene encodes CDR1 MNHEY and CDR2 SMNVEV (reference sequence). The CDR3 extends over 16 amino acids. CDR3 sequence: CASSFRQGATAYEQYF. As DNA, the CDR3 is TGTGCCAGCAGTTTCCGACAGGGGGCGACCGCATACGAGCAGTACTTC.

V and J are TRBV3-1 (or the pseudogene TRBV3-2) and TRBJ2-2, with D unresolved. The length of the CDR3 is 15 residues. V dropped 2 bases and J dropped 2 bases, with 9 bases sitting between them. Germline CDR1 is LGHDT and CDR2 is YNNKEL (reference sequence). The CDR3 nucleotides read TGTGCCAGCAGCCAATATGGCCGAAACACCGGGGAGCTGTTTTTT. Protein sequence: CASSQYGRNTGELFF.

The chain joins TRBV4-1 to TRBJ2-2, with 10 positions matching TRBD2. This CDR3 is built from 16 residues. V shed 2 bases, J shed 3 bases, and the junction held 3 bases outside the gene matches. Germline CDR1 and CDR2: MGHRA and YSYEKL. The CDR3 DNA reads TGCGCCAGCAGCCAAAGCGGGGGGGCCGACACCGGGGAGCTGTTTTTT. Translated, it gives CASSQSGGADTGELFF.

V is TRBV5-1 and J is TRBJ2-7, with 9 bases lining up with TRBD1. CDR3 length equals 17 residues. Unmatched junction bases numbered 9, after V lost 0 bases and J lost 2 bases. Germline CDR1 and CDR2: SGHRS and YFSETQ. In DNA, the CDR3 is TGCGCCAGCAGCTTGGCACCTAGGGGACAGGGCCCCTACGAGCAGTACTTC. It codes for CASSLAPRGQGPYEQYF. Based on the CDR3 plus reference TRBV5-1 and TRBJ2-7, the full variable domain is KAGVTQTPRYLIKTRGQQVTLSCSPISGHRSVSWYQQTPGQGLQFLFEYFSETQRNKGNFPGRFSGRQFSNSRSEMNVSTLELGDSALYLCASSLAPRGQGPYEQYFGPGTRLTVT.

The CDR3 reads CASSQDPAGAYNEQFF. The CDR3 nucleotides are TGCGCCAGCAGCCAAGATCCAGCGGGGGCCTACAATGAGCAGTTCTTC. The rearrangement joins TRBV4-1 to TRBJ2-1; 8 bases map to TRBD2. This CDR3 spans 16 amino acids. Germline V gene data show CDR1 as MGHRA and CDR2 as YSYEKL. The V gene end was trimmed by 0 bases and the J gene end by 2 bases; junction bases not matched to a gene: 3.